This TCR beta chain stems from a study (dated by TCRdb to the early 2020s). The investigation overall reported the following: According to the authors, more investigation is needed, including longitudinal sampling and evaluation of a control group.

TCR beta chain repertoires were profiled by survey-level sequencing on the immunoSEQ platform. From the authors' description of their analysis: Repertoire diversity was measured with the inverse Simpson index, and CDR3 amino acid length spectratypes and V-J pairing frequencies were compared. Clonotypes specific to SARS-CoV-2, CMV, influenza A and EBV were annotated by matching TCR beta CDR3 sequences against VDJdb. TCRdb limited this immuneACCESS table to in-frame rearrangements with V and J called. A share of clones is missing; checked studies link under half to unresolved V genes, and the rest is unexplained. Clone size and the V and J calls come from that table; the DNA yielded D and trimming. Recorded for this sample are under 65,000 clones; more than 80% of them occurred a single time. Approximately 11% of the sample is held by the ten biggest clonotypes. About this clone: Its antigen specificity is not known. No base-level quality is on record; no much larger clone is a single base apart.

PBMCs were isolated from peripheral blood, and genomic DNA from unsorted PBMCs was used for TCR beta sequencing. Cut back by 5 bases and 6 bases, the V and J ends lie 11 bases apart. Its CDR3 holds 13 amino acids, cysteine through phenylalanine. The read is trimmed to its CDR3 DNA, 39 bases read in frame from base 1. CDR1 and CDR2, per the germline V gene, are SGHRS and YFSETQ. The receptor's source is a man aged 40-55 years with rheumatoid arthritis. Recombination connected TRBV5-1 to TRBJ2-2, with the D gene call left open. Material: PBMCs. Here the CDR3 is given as CASRDPRAGELFF. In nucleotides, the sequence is TGCGCCAGCAGGGACCCTAGGGCCGGGGAGCTGTTTTTT.